A single sample gave rise to the 23 T cell receptor beta chains below, sequenced in a study of CD8 T cells in Susac syndrome. Roughly 0.45 to 1 ug RNA was reverse transcribed with random hexamers. A single record per CDR3 protein comes from TCRdb applying MiXCR to the immunoSEQ multiplex PCR reads. This sample yields approximately 170,000 distinct CDR3 sequences, of which approximately 94% are seen a single time; almost 0.095% belongs to the top ten. Input material: CD4+ T cells from PBMCs. These receptors were taken from a human donor with multiple sclerosis.

This chain uses TRBV20-1 with TRBJ1-3; TRBD1 aligns across 8 bases. This CDR3 is built from 16 residues. Losses at the gene ends were 2 bases for V and 0 bases for J; bases not matched to a gene: 6. Germline V gives CDR1 DFQATT, CDR2 SNEGSKA (reference sequence). CDR3 sequence (DNA): TGCAGTGCTAGACAAGGACAGGGACTCTCTGGAAACACCATATATTTT. Amino acid sequence: CSARQGQGLSGNTIYF.

This sequence joins TRBV5-1 and TRBJ2-1; D is tentatively TRBD1 or TRBD2 (6 bases each). Trimming pared 4 bases from V and 2 bases from J, leaving 16 bases between. The germline V gene encodes CDR1 SGHRS and CDR2 YFSETQ. The CDR3 is made up of 16 amino acids. This CDR3 reads CASSPQEGGTYNEQFF. The CDR3 DNA reads TGCGCCAGCAGCCCCCAGGAAGGGGGGACCTACAATGAGCAGTTCTTC.

The gene calls are TRBV12-3 or TRBV12-4 and TRBJ1-5, with D unresolved. Trimming stripped 2 bases from V and 9 bases from J, with 11 bases between. This CDR3 contains 13 residues. The CDR3 bases are TGTGCCAGCAGTTTACAAGCTCTGGGGCCCCAGCATTTT. Amino acids: CASSLQALGPQHF.

About this clonotype itself: Mismatch with germline at one junction end may stem from a read error. The rearrangement links TRBV28 to TRBJ2-7, with a weak D call TRBD1 (6 bases). Per the germline V gene, CDR1 is MDHEN and CDR2 is SYDVKM. There are 12 residues in the CDR3. The CDR3 reads CASSFNRVWLDF. Here the CDR3 DNA reads TGTGCCAGCAGTTTCAACAGGGTCTGGCTGGACTTC.

The chain combines TRBV29-1 with TRBJ2-2, with 7 bases that match TRBD1. This CDR3 region has 16 residues. Germline V gene data show CDR1 as SQVTM and CDR2 as ANQGSEA. V was clipped by 0 bases and J by 0 bases; unmatched bases: 4. The CDR3 reads CSVEEWTGANTGELFF. CDR3 sequence (DNA): TGCAGCGTTGAAGAGTGGACAGGAGCGAACACCGGGGAGCTGTTTTTT.

The chain is built from TRBV9 and TRBJ1-1, with D perhaps TRBD1 (5 bases). Trimming removed 0 bases at V and 5 bases at J, with 14 bases between. This CDR3 region has 15 residues. Per the germline V gene, CDR1 is SGDLS and CDR2 is YYNGEE. The CDR3: CASSVAGSGETEAFF. Written as DNA, the CDR3 is TGTGCCAGCAGCGTAGCTGGGTCGGGGGAGACTGAAGCTTTCTTT.

The V and J genes are TRBV2 and TRBJ1-1; D might be TRBD1 (5 bases). Germline CDR1 is SNHLY and CDR2 is FYNNEI. The CDR3 is 12 amino acids. Deletions cut 4 bases from V and 3 bases from J, with 6 bases between. The DNA for the CDR3 is TGTGCCAGCAGTGTCAGGGACACTGAAGCTTTCTTT. Protein: CASSVRDTEAFF. Full variable domain (outside the CDR3, taken from reference TRBV2 and TRBJ1-1): EPEVTQTPSHQVTQMGQEVILRCVPISNHLYFYWYRQILGQKVEFLVSFYNNEISEKSEIFDDQFSVERPDGSNFTLKIRSTKLEDSAMYFCASSVRDTEAFFGQGTRLTVV.

The V and J genes are TRBV9 and TRBJ2-3; a weak D match, TRBD2 (6 bases). The CDR3 is 16 residues long. Germline CDR1 and CDR2: SGDLS and YYNGEE. The V and J ends lost 0 bases and 4 bases respectively, with 15 bases between them. The CDR3 spells CASSVVKLAGADTQYF. In nucleotides, the CDR3 is TGTGCCAGCAGCGTAGTTAAACTAGCCGGCGCAGATACGCAGTATTTT.

The chain carries TRBV20-1 and TRBJ1-2; D uncertain. This CDR3 spans 17 amino acids. Germline V lookup: CDR1 DFQATT, CDR2 SNEGSKA (reference sequence). With 6 bases removed from V and 0 bases from J, the gap between germline ends came to 23 bases. The CDR3 DNA reads as TGCAGTGCCCCCCGGGGTGCGGGAGGACTCACTAACTATGGCTACACCTTC. Amino acid sequence: CSAPRGAGGLTNYGYTF.

The rearrangement joins TRBV4-1 to TRBJ1-2; TRBD1 is a possible D gene (6 bases). CDR3 length: 15 amino acids. V shed 2 bases and J shed 4 bases, with 14 bases lying between them. Germline values: CDR1 MGHRA, CDR2 YSYEKL. CDR3 amino acids: CASSQRTEPSYGYTF. CDR3 DNA: TGCGCCAGCAGCCAACGGACAGAGCCTAGCTATGGCTACACCTTC.

This rearrangement joins TRBV23-1 to TRBJ1-1, with D maybe TRBD1 (6 bases). TRBV23-1 is assigned to the ORF class and has an uncertain function. The V and J ends lost 0 bases and 1 base respectively, with 12 bases between them. The CDR3 covers 16 residues. The CDR3 DNA reads as TGCGCCAGCAGTCAATCCCAGGGGAGGTGGAACACTGAAGCTTTCTTT. It yields the protein CASSQSQGRWNTEAFF.

V gene TRBV18 combines with J gene TRBJ1-2; tentative D call: TRBD1 (5 bases). Germline lookup yields CDR1 KGHSH and CDR2 LQKENI. This CDR3 has 15 amino acids. The V and J ends lost 0 bases and 4 bases respectively, with 12 bases between them. The CDR3 loop reads CASSPPSSRAYGYTF. As DNA, the CDR3 is TGTGCCAGCTCACCACCGAGTTCCAGGGCCTATGGCTACACCTTC. The full variable domain, rest sourced from reference TRBV18 and TRBJ1-2, is NAGVMQNPRHLVRRRGQEARLRCSPMKGHSHVYWYRQLPEEGLKFMVYLQKENIIDESGMPKERFSAEFPKEGPSILRIQQVVRGDSAAYFCASSPPSSRAYGYTFGSGTRLTVV.

The V gene is TRBV6-5, the J gene TRBJ1-2; 9 positions match TRBD1. V lost 6 bases, J lost 3 bases, and 2 bases stayed unmatched. Germline CDR1 is MNHEY and CDR2 is SVGAGI. The CDR3 contains 13 residues. The chain's CDR3 is CASRDRGDYGYTF. As DNA, the CDR3 is TGTGCCAGCAGGGACAGGGGCGACTATGGCTACACCTTC.

This sequence joins TRBV10-3 and TRBJ1-1; the D gene is possibly TRBD1 (6 bases). V was clipped by 1 base and J by 4 bases, with 10 bases between them. CDR3 size: 14 residues. The germline V gene has CDR1 ENHRY and CDR2 SYGVKD. Here the CDR3 reads CAISELGGITEAFF. CDR3 nucleotides: TGTGCCATCAGTGAGTTAGGGGGTATCACTGAAGCTTTCTTT.

The CDR3 sequence is CASSPAWVRRLSSYEQYF. CDR3 DNA sequence: TGTGCCAGCAGCCCCGCATGGGTACGGCGGCTAAGCTCCTACGAGCAGTACTTC. This chain joins TRBV3-1 and TRBJ2-7, with D uncertain. This CDR3 region has 18 residues. The germline V and J ends were trimmed by 4 bases and 0 bases, with 22 bases remaining between them. CDR1 and CDR2 from the germline V gene are LGHDT and YNNKEL (reference sequence).

The chain uses TRBV5-1 and TRBJ1-2; maybe TRBD1 (6 bases). Per the germline V gene, CDR1 is SGHRS and CDR2 is YFSETQ. This CDR3 is 14 amino acids long. The V end lost 3 bases, the J end lost 8 bases, and 17 bases lay between the germline ends. CDR3 sequence (DNA): TGCGCCAGCAGCTCGAACCCAGGGGTTGGCGGCTACACCTTC. Its translation is CASSSNPGVGGYTF.

The genes are TRBV6-6 and TRBJ2-3, with D maybe TRBD1 (5 bases). Trimming took 6 bases from V and 4 from J, leaving 14 bases between them. The CDR3 has 14 amino acids. Per the germline V gene, CDR1 is MNHNY and CDR2 is SVGAGI (reference sequence). CDR3 in amino acids: CASRGRVEADTQYF. CDR3 nucleotides: TGTGCCAGCAGGGGGCGAGTTGAGGCAGATACGCAGTATTTT.

This clonotype was seen a single time. The rearrangement uses TRBV28 and TRBJ2-2, with D perhaps matching TRBD2 (5 bases). Per germline, CDR1 MDHEN and CDR2 SYDVKM. Trimming stripped 4 bases from V and 5 bases from J, with 17 bases between. This CDR3 is built from 16 residues. CDR3 coding DNA: TGTGCCAGCAGTTACCGGGCCCGATGGAGGACCGGGGAGCTGTTTTTT. This codes for CASSYRARWRTGELFF. The complete variable domain, with remaining parts taken from reference TRBV28 and TRBJ2-2, reads DVKVTQSSRYLVKRTGEKVFLECVQDMDHENMFWYRQDPGLGLRLIYFSYDVKMKEKGDIPEGYSVSREKKERFSLILESASTNQTSMYLCASSYRARWRTGELFFGEGSRLTVL.

The genes are TRBV30 and TRBJ2-3, with TRBD2 matching over 9 bases. The length of the CDR3 is 15 residues. J lost 4 bases, V lost 5 bases, and 10 bases had no gene match. Germline CDR1 is GTSNPN and CDR2 is SVGIG (reference sequence). The CDR3 sequence is CAWGDLLAGADTQYF. CDR3 nucleotides: TGTGCCTGGGGGGATTTACTAGCGGGCGCAGATACGCAGTATTTT.

J is TRBJ1-2 and V is TRBV18, with TRBD1 matching 9 bases. The CDR3 sequence is 14 residues long. Germline V CDR1 and CDR2: KGHSH, LQKENI. The trim removed 5 bases at V and 6 bases at J, leaving 7 bases unmatched. The DNA of the CDR3 is TGTGCCAGCTCAGGGAGGACAGGGGACGATGGCTACACCTTC. Translating gives CASSGRTGDDGYTF.

V gene TRBV29-1 combines with J gene TRBJ2-7; weak D call: TRBD1 (5 bases). The CDR3 runs 14 residues. CDR1 SQVTM and CDR2 ANQGSEA come from the germline V gene. V was pared by 2 bases and J by 1 base, with 12 bases between. CDR3 nucleotide sequence: TGCAGCGTTGAAATGGCAGGGAAGTCCTACGAGCAGTACTTC. Translated, it gives CSVEMAGKSYEQYF.

This chain uses TRBV30 with TRBJ1-2, with 7 bases that match TRBD1. The CDR3 loop spans 16 amino acids. Germline V lookup: CDR1 GTSNPN, CDR2 SVGIG (reference sequence). J lost 1 base, V lost 4 bases, and 12 bases had no gene match. In nucleotides, the CDR3 is TGTGCCTGGAAGAAGGGGGCAAGGACTATTAACTATGGCTACACCTTC. Translating it yields CAWKKGARTINYGYTF.

The genes are TRBV12-3 or TRBV12-4 and TRBJ1-2; no definite D call. The ends were cut back, 1 base at V and 3 bases at J, with 6 bases in the middle. The CDR3 contains 13 residues. In nucleotides, the CDR3 is TGTGCCAGCAGTTTAGGGCGGGACTATGGCTACACCTTC. Encoded protein: CASSLGRDYGYTF.